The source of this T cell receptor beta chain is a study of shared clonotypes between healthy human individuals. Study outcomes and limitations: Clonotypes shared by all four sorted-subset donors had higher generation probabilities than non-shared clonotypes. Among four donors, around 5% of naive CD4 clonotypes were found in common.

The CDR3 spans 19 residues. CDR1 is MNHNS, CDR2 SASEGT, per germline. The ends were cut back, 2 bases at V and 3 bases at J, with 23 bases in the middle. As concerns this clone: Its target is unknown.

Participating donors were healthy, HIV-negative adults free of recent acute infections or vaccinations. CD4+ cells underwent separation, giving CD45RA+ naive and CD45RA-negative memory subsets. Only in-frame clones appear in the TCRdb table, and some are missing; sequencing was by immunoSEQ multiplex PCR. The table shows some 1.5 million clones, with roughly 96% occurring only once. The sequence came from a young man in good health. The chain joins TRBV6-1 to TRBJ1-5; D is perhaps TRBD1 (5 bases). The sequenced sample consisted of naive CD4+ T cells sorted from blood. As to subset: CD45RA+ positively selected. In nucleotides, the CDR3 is TGTGCCAGCAGTGAACTAGTCGGGGGAGGTTTTAGTAACAATCAGCCCCAGCATTTT. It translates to CASSELVGGGFSNNQPQHF.